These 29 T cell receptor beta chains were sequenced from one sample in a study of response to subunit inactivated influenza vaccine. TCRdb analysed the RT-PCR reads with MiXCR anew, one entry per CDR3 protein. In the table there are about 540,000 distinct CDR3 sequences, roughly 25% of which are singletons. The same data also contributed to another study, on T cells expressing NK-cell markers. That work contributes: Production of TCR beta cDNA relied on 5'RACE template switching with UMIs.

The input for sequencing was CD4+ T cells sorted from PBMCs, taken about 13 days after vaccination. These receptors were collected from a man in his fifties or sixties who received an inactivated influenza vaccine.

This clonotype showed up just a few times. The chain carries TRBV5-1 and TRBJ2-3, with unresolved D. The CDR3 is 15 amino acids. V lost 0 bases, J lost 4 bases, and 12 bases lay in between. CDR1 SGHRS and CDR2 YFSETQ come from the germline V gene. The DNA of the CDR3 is TGCGCCAGCAGCTTGGCCGTGAGTGCCCCAGATACGCAGTATTTT. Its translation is CASSLAVSAPDTQYF.

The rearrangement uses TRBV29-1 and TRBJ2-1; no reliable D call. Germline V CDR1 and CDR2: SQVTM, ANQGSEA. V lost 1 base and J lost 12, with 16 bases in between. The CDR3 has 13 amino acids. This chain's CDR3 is CSVEAGLLFGQFF. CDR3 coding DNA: TGCAGCGTTGAAGCTGGGTTGCTATTTGGGCAGTTCTTC.

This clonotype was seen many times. CDR3 loop: CASSYMAGEAFF. CDR3 bases: TGTGCCAGCAGCTACATGGCGGGCGAAGCTTTCTTT. The genes are TRBV27 and TRBJ1-1; D gene uncertain. The CDR3 has 12 residues. Trimming left V 6 bases short and J 8 bases short, with 13 bases between. Germline CDR1 reads MNHEY; CDR2 reads SMNVEV (reference sequence).

CDR3 nucleotides: TGTGCCAGCAGTTACTCGATGGACAGGTCCCTGGGCGAGCAGTACTTC. It is translated as CASSYSMDRSLGEQYF. The chain carries TRBV6-5 and TRBJ2-7, with 7 nucleotides matching TRBD1. From germline, CDR1 is MNHEY and CDR2 SVGAGI. V lost 0 bases and J lost 6; bases outside the gene matches: 11. The CDR3 extends over 16 amino acids.

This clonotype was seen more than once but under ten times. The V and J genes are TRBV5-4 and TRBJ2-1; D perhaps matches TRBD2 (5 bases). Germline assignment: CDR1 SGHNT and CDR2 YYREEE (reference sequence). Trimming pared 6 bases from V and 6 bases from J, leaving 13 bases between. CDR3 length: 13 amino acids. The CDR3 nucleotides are TGTGCCAGCAACGCCGGGGTAGCCAATGAGCAGTTCTTC. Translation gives CASNAGVANEQFF.

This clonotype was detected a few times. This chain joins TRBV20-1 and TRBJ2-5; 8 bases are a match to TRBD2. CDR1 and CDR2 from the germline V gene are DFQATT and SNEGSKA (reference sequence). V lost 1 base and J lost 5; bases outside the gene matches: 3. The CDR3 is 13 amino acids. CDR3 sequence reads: CSARAGGSETQYF. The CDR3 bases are TGCAGTGCTAGAGCGGGAGGGAGCGAGACCCAGTACTTC.

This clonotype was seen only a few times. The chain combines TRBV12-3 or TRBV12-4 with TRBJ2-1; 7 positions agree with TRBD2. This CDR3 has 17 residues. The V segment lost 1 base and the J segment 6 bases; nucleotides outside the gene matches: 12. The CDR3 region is CASSLDTGTTASNEQFF. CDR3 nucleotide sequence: TGTGCCAGCAGTTTAGACACCGGGACTACAGCGAGCAATGAGCAGTTCTTC.

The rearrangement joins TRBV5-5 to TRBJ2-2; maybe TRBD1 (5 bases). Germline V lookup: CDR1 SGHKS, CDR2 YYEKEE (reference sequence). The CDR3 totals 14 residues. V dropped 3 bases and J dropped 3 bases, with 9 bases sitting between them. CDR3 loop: CASSSTVYTGELFF. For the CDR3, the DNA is TGTGCCAGCAGCTCGACAGTCTACACCGGGGAGCTGTTTTTT.

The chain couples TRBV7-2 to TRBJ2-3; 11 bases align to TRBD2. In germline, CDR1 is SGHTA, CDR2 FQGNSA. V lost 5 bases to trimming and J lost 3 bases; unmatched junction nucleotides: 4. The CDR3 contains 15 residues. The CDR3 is CASSIRTSGTDTQYF. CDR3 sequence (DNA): TGTGCCAGCAGCATACGGACTAGCGGGACAGATACGCAGTATTTT.

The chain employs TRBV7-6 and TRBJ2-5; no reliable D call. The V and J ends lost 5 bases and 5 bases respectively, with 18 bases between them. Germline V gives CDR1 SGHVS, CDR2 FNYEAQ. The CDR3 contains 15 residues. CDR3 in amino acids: CASSPGNSYIETQYF. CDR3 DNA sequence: TGTGCCAGCAGCCCCGGTAATAGTTATATCGAGACCCAGTACTTC.

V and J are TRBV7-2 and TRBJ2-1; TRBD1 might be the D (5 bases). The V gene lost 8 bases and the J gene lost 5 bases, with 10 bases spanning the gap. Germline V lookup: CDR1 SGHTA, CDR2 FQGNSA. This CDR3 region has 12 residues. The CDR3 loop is CASRRVDNEQFF. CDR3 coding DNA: TGTGCCAGCCGCAGGGTCGACAATGAGCAGTTCTTC.

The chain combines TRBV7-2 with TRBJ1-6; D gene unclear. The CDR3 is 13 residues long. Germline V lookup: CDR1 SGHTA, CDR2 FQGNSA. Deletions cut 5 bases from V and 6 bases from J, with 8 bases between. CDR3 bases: TGTGCCAGCAGCCCCCGAGGTAATTCACCCCTCCACTTT. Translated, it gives CASSPRGNSPLHF.

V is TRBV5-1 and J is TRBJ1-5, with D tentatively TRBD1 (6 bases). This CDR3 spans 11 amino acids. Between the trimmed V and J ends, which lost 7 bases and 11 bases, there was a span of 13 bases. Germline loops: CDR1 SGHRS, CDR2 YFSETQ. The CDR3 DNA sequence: TGCGCCAGCCCCTTAAGGGGGGCCCAGCATTTT. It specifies CASPLRGAQHF.

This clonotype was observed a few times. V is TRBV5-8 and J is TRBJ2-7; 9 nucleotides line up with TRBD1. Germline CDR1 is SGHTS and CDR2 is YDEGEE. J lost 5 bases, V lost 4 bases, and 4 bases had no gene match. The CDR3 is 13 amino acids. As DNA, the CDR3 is TGTGCCAGCAGCGGGTGGACAGGGGACGAGCAGTACTTC. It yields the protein CASSGWTGDEQYF.

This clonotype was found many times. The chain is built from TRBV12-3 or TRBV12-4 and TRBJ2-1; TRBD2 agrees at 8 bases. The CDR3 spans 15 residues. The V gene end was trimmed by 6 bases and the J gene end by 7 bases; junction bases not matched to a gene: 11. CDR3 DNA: TGTGCCAGCAGCCGTACTGGCGGGGGGCAGAATGAGCAGTTCTTC. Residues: CASSRTGGGQNEQFF.

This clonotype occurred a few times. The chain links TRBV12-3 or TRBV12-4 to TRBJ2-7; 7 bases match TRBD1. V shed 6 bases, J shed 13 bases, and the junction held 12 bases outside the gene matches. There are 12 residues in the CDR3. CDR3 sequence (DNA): TGTGCCAGCAGCCGAAGACAGGGCCCCTTATACTTC. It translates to CASSRRQGPLYF.

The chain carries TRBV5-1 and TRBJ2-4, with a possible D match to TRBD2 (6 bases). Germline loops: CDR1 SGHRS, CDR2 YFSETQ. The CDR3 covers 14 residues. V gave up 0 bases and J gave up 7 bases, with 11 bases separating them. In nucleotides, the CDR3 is TGCGCCAGCAGCTTGGAACGGGGGAACAACATTCAGTACTTC. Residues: CASSLERGNNIQYF.

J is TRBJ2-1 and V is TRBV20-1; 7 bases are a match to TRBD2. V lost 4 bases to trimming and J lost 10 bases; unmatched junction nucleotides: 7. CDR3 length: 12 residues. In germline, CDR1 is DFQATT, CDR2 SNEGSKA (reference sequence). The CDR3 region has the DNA TGCAGTGCTACCGGGACTAAGCGCGAGCAGTTCTTC. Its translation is CSATGTKREQFF.

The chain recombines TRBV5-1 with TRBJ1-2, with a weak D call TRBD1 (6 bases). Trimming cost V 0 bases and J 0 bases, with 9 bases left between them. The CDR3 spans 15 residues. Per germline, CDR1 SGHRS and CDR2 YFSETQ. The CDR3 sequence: CASSLDRETNYGYTF. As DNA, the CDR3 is TGCGCCAGCAGCTTGGACAGGGAGACTAACTATGGCTACACCTTC.

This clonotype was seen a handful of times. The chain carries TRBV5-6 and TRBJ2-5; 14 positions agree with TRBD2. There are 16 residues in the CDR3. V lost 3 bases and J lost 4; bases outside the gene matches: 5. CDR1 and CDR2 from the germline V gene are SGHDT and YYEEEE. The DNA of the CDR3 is TGTGCCAGCAGCTCGGGACTAGCGGGAGAGGGAGAGACCCAGTACTTC. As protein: CASSSGLAGEGETQYF.

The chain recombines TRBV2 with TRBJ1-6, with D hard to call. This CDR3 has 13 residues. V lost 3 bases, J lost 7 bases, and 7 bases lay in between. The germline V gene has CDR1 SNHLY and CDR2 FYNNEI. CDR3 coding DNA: TGTGCCAGCAGTGACGGGCGGAATTCACCCCTCCACTTT. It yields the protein CASSDGRNSPLHF.

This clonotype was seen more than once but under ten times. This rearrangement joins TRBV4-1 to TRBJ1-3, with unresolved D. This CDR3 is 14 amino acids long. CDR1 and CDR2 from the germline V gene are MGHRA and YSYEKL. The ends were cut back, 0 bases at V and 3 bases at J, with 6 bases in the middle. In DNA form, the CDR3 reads TGCGCCAGCAGCCAAGAAAACCGTGGAAACACCATATATTTT. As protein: CASSQENRGNTIYF.

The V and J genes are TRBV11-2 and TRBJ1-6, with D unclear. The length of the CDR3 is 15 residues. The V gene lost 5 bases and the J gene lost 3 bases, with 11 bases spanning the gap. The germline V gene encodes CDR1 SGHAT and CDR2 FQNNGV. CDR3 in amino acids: CASSGGSVYNSPLHF. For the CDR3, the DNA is TGTGCCAGCAGCGGTGGCAGCGTCTATAATTCACCCCTCCACTTT.

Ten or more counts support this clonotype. CDR3 region: CAIKEGAQADTQYF. CDR3 coding DNA: TGTGCCATCAAGGAGGGGGCGCAAGCAGATACGCAGTATTTT. The chain joins TRBV10-3 to TRBJ2-3; the D gene is possibly TRBD1 (7 bases). Trimming shortened V by 7 bases and J by 4 bases, and 15 bases separated the two germline ends. There are 14 residues in the CDR3. Germline V CDR1 and CDR2: ENHRY, SYGVKD.

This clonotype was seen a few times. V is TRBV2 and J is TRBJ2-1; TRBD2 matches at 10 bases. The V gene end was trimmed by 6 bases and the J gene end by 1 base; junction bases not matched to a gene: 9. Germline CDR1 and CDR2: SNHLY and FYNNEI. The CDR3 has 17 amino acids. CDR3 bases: TGTGCCAGCAGGCCCCCTAGCGGGAGTGGGTCCTACAATGAGCAGTTCTTC. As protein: CASRPPSGSGSYNEQFF.

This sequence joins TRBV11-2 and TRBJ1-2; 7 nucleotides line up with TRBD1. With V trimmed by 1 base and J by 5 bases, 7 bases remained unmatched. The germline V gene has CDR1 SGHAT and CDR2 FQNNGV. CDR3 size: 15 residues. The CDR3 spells CASSLVGGGDYGYTF. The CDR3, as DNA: TGTGCCAGCAGCTTAGTGGGAGGGGGCGATTATGGCTACACCTTC.

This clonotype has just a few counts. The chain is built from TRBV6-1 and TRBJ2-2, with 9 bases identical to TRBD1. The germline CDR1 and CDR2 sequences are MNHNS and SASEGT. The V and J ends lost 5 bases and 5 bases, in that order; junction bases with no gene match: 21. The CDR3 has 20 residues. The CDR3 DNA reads TGTGCCAGCAGTAAAGACAGGACAGGGGCTCGATTGGGGCAAACCGGGGAGCTGTTTTTT. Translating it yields CASSKDRTGARLGQTGELFF.

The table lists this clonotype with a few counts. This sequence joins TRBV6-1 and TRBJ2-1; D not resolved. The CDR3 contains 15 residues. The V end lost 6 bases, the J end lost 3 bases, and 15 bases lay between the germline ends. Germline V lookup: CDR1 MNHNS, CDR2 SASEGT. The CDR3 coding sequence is TGTGCCAGCAGCTCCGAGGCCTACAACTACAATGAGCAGTTCTTC. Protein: CASSSEAYNYNEQFF.

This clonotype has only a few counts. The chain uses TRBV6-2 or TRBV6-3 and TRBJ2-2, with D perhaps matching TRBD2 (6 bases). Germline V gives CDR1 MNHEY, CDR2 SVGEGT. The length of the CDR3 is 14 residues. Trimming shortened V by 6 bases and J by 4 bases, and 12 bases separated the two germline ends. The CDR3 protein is CASRLASATGELFF. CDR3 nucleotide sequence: TGTGCCAGCAGACTAGCTTCAGCCACCGGGGAGCTGTTTTTT.